This TCR beta chain originates from a study of cytomegalovirus exposure and HLA in healthy donors. General study findings and limits: Accounts indicate the classifier identified cytomegalovirus status with strong specificity and sensitivity.

As to this clone: What it binds is unknown.

TCRdb's table, derived via immunoSEQ multiplex PCR, lists solely in-frame clones and lacks some. The data contain about 150,000 clones, roughly 91% of them seen just once; the ten biggest clones take up about 3.5%. V was pared by 9 bases and J by 4 bases, with 4 bases of the junction left unmatched. The germline gives CDR1 LNHDA, CDR2 SQIVND (reference sequence). This CDR3 is 13 amino acids long. Sequenced: PBMCs. The origin of this receptor is a young woman in good health and CMV-seropositive. This chain connects TRBV19 to TRBJ2-2, with 8 positions matching TRBD2. CDR3 protein: CARPGLVTGELFF. CDR3 nucleotide sequence: TGTGCCAGACCGGGACTAGTCACCGGGGAGCTGTTTTTT.